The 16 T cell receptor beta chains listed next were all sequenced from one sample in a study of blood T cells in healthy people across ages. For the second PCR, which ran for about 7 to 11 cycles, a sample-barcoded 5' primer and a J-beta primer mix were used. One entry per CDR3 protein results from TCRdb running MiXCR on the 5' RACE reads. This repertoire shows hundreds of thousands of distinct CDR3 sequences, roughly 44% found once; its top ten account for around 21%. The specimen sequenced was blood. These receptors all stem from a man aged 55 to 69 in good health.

CDR3 protein: CASSYATAKNIQYF. The CDR3 nucleotides are TGTGCCAGCAGTTACGCTACAGCCAAAAACATTCAGTACTTC. This rearrangement joins TRBV6-2 or TRBV6-3 to TRBJ2-4, with unresolved D. Per the germline V gene, CDR1 is MNHEY and CDR2 is SVGEGT. The V end lost 2 bases, the J end lost 0 bases, and 5 bases lay between the germline ends. CDR3 length equals 14 residues.

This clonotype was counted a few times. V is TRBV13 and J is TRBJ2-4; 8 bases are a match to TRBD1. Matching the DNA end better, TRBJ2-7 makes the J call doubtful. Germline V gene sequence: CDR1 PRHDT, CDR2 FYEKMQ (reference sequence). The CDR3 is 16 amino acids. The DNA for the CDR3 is TGTGCCAGCATAACGGCCCCCAGGGGGCGACGCTACGAGCAGTACTTC. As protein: CASITAPRGRRYEQYF.

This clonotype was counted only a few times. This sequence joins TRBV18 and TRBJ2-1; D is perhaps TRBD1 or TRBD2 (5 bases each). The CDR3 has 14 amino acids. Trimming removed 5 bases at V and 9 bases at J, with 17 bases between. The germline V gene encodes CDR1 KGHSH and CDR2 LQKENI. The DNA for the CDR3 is TGTGCCAGCTCAGTTCTTACTGGGGGTACTGAGCAGTTCTTC. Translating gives CASSVLTGGTEQFF.

CDR3 sequence: CASSLLAVGQETQYF. The CDR3 DNA reads TGTGCCAGCTCACTACTTGCGGTTGGCCAAGAGACCCAGTACTTC. The V and J genes are TRBV18 and TRBJ2-5; D unclear. Germline V lookup: CDR1 KGHSH, CDR2 LQKENI. The V end was cut by 4 bases, the J end by 1 base, with 13 bases between. The CDR3 runs to 15 residues. The entire variable domain, with the rest obtained from reference TRBV18 and TRBJ2-5, is as follows: NAGVMQNPRHLVRRRGQEARLRCSPMKGHSHVYWYRQLPEEGLKFMVYLQKENIIDESGMPKERFSAEFPKEGPSILRIQQVVRGDSAAYFCASSLLAVGQETQYFGPGTRLLVL.

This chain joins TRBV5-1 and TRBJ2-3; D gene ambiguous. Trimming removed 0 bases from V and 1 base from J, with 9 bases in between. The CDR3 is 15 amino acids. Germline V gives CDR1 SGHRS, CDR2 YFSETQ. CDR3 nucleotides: TGCGCCAGCAGCTTGGGAGCGACGGGCACAGATACGCAGTATTTT. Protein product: CASSLGATGTDTQYF.

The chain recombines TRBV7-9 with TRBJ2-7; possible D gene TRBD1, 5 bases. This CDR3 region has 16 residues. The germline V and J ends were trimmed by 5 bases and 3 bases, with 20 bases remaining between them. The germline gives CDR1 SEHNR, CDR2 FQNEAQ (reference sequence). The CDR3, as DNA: TGTGCCAGCAGCCCTATGACAGACGTTCGCGGCTACGAGCAGTACTTC. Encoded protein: CASSPMTDVRGYEQYF.

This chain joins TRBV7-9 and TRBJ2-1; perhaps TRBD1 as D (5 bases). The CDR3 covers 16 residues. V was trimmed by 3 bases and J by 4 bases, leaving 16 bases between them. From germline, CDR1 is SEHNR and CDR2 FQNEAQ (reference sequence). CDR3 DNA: TGTGCCAGCAGCTTGTACGTACAGGCTTCTTACAATGAGCAGTTCTTC. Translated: CASSLYVQASYNEQFF.

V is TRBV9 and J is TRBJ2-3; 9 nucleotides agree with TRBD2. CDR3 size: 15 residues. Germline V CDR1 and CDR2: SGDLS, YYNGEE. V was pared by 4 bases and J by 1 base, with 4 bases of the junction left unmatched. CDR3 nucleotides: TGTGCCAGCAGCACGCGGACTAGCGGCACAGATACGCAGTATTTT. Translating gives CASSTRTSGTDTQYF.

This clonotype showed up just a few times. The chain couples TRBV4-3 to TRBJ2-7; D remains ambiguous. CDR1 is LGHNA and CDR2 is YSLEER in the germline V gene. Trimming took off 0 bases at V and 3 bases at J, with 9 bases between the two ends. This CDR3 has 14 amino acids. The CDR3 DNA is TGCGCCAGCAGCCAAGAAGCGCGAGACTACGAGCAGTACTTC. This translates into CASSQEARDYEQYF.

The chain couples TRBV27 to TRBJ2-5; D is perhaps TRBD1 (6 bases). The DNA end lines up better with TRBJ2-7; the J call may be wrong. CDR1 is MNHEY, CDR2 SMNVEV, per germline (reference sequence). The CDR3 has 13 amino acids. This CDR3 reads CASSHTGYDEQYF. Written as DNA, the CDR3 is TGTGCCAGCAGCCACACAGGGTATGACGAGCAGTACTTC.

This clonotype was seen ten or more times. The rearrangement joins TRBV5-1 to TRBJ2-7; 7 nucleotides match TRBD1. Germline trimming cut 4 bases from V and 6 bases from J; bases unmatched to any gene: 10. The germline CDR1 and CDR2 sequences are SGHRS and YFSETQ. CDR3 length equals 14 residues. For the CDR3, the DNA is TGCGCCAGCAGCCTGAGTTCACAGGGGTGCGAGCAGTACTTC. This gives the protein CASSLSSQGCEQYF.

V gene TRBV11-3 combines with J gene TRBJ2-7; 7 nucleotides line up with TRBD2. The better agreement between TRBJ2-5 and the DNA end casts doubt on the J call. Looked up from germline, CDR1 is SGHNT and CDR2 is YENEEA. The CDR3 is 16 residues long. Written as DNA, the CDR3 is TGTGCCAGCAGCTTAGGGGCGGGGGAAAGCCAAGAGACCCAGTACTTC. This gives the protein CASSLGAGESQETQYF.

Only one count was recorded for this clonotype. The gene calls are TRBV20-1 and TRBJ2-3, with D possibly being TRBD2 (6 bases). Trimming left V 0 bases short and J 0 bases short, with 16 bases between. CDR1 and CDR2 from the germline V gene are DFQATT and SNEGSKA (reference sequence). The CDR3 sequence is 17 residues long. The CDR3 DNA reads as TGCAGTGCTAGAGATCGGATTAGCGGATATAGCACAGATACGCAGTATTTT. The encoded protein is CSARDRISGYSTDTQYF.

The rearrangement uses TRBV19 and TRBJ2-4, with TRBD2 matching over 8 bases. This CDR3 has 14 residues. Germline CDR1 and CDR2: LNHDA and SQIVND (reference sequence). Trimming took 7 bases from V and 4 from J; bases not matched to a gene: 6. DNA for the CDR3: TGTGCCAGTATAGATAGCGGGGCGAAAAACATTCAGTACTTC. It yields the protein CASIDSGAKNIQYF.

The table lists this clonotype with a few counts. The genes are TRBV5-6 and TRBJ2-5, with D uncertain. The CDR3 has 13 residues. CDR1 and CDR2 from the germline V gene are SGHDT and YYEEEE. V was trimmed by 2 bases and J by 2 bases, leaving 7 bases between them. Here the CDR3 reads CASSFFGQETQYF. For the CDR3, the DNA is TGTGCCAGCAGCTTTTTCGGTCAAGAGACCCAGTACTTC. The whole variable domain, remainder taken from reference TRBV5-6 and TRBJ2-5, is DAGVTQSPTHLIKTRGQQVTLRCSPKSGHDTVSWYQQALGQGPQFIFQYYEEEERQRGNFPDRFSGHQFPNYSSELNVNALLLGDSALYLCASSFFGQETQYFGPGTRLLVL.

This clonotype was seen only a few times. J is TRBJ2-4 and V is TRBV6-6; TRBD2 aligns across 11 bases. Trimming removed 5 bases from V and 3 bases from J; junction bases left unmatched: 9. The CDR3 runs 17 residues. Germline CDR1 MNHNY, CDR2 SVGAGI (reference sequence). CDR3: CASSPTGTSGSKNIQYF. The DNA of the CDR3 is TGTGCCAGCAGTCCTACCGGTACTAGCGGGAGCAAAAACATTCAGTACTTC.